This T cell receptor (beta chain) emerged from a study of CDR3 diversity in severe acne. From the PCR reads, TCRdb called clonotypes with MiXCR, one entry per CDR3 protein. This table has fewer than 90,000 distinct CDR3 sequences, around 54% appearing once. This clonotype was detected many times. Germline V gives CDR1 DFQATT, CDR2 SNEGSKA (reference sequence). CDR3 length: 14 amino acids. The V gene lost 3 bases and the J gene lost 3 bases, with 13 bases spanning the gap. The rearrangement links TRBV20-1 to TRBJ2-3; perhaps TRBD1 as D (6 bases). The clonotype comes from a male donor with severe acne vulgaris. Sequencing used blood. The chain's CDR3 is CSASYREHTDTQYF. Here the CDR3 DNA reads TGCAGTGCTAGTTACAGGGAGCATACAGATACGCAGTATTTT.